Shown below are 21 T cell receptor beta chains from a single sample sequenced in a study of molecular identifiers for immune sequencing clone quantification. TCRdb called the PCR reads again in MiXCR, with one record for every CDR3 protein. The sample has approximately 320,000 distinct CDR3 sequences; 24% are singletons. Sequenced: naive CD8+ T cells from blood, with Jurkat cell RNA spiked in. The subset denotes: FACS-sorted CD8+CD4-CCR7+CD45RA+ naive T cells. These receptors came from a human donor in good health. Some libraries in this study had Jurkat cell RNA spiked in.

With regard to this clonotype: Germline is not matched at one junction end, which may reflect a read error. The chain joins TRBV12-3 or TRBV12-4 to TRBJ2-6; D perhaps matches TRBD1 (6 bases). The CDR3 has 15 amino acids. CDR3 residues: CASSFYRARANVLTF. In nucleotides, the CDR3 is TGTGCCAGCAGTTTCTACAGGGCTAGGGCCAACGTCCTAACTTTC.

This clonotype was detected only a few times. The chain uses TRBV19 and TRBJ2-7; D could derive from TRBD1 or TRBD2 (5 bases each). The V end lost 3 bases, the J end lost 6 bases, and 9 bases lay between the germline ends. The germline CDR1 and CDR2 sequences are LNHDA and SQIVND (reference sequence). The CDR3 has 12 amino acids. The CDR3 DNA reads TGTGCCAGTAGTATTTATGGGGGCGAGCAGTACTTC. Amino acids: CASSIYGGEQYF.

Regarding this clonotype: Germline is not matched at one junction end, which may reflect a read error. V usage is TRBV19 and J usage is TRBJ2-3; D unclear. The CDR3 sequence is 15 residues long. Germline V gives CDR1 LNHDA, CDR2 SQIVND (reference sequence). CDR3 sequence (DNA): TGTGCCAGTAGTATCGCCTACCCCAACCCAGATATGCAGTATTTT. Protein sequence: CASSIAYPNPDMQYF.

This clonotype was seen a handful of times. V and J are TRBV4-3 and TRBJ2-3; 7 bases align to TRBD2. The CDR3 extends over 16 amino acids. Germline V CDR1 and CDR2: LGHNA, YSLEER. The trim removed 4 bases at V and 4 bases at J, leaving 11 bases unmatched. CDR3 residues: CASSPTGGSVPDTQYF. The CDR3 DNA follows: TGCGCCAGCAGCCCAACTGGCGGGAGTGTCCCAGATACGCAGTATTTT.

At least ten counts were recorded for this clonotype. A much larger clone lies a single base off, so this may be a read error. V and J are TRBV12-3 or TRBV12-4 and TRBJ2-2, with D unresolved. The CDR3 is 12 amino acids. The chain's CDR3 is CASSPNAGELFF. The CDR3 DNA sequence: TGTGCCAGCAGTCCGAACGCCGGGGAGCTGTTTTTT.

At least ten counts were recorded for this clonotype. V gene TRBV28 combines with J gene TRBJ2-7; 7 positions match TRBD2. The junction had 4 bases not matched to a gene; V was cut back by 2 bases and J by 3 bases. The CDR3 extends over 14 amino acids. The V gene's germline CDR1 is MDHEN and CDR2 SYDVKM. CDR3 region: CASSLIGDYYEQYF. In DNA, the CDR3 is TGTGCCAGCAGTTTAATCGGGGACTACTACGAGCAGTACTTC. Looking up the rest from reference TRBV28 and TRBJ2-7 gives the full variable domain: DVKVTQSSRYLVKRTGEKVFLECVQDMDHENMFWYRQDPGLGLRLIYFSYDVKMKEKGDIPEGYSVSREKKERFSLILESASTNQTSMYLCASSLIGDYYEQYFGPGTRLTVT.

The V call is TRBV4-3, the J call TRBJ2-3; tentatively, D is TRBD2 (5 bases). V was trimmed by 0 bases and J by 1 base, leaving 14 bases between them. CDR1 and CDR2 from the germline V gene are LGHNA and YSLEER. This CDR3 is 17 amino acids long. CDR3 in DNA: TGCGCCAGCAGCCAAGATTTTTCGGCGGGTCGCACAGATACGCAGTATTTT. Its translation: CASSQDFSAGRTDTQYF.

This clonotype showed up just once. This clone may be a read error of a much larger clone one base away. This CDR3 is missing its conserved last phenylalanine or tryptophan, likely due to a read error. The chain is built from TRBV5-6 and TRBJ1-1; TRBD1 agrees at 9 bases. Per the germline V gene, CDR1 is SGHDT and CDR2 is YYEEEE. There are 15 residues in the CDR3. The junction had 7 bases not matched to a gene; V was cut back by 3 bases and J by 4 bases. The CDR3 nucleotides are TGTGCCAGCAGCTACGGGACAGGGATTTCCACTGAAGCTTTCTTG. Its protein product is CASSYGTGISTEAFL.

This clonotype was observed many times. V gene TRBV29-1 combines with J gene TRBJ2-7; D might be TRBD1 (6 bases). The CDR3 is 13 residues long. Per the germline V gene, CDR1 is SQVTM and CDR2 is ANQGSEA. Trimming cost V 7 bases and J 3 bases, with 16 bases left between them. In DNA form, the CDR3 reads TGCAGCGGCAAAACAGGGATGGACTACGAGCAGTACTTC. Residues: CSGKTGMDYEQYF.

This chain joins TRBV30 and TRBJ1-2; possibly TRBD1 for D (6 bases). V shed 0 bases and J shed 4 bases, with 12 bases lying between them. The CDR3 loop spans 14 amino acids. The V gene's germline CDR1 is GTSNPN and CDR2 SVGIG (reference sequence). The CDR3 DNA is TGTGCCTGGAGTGTTGGGGGGGCCAGCTATGGCTACACCTTC. This sequence encodes CAWSVGGASYGYTF.

In its sample, this clonotype was seen many times. CDR3: CASRHNFPGLAIYEQYF. The CDR3 coding sequence is TGTGCCAGCAGGCACAATTTCCCGGGACTAGCTATCTACGAGCAGTACTTC. The chain employs TRBV2 and TRBJ2-7; 9 bases match TRBD2. V lost 6 bases and J lost 3; bases outside the gene matches: 15. CDR1 is SNHLY, CDR2 FYNNEI, per germline. The CDR3 totals 17 residues.

A word on this clonotype: Just one base apart from a much larger clone, this may be a read error. The chain couples TRBV7-9 to TRBJ1-1; the D is unclear. Germline V gene sequence: CDR1 SEHNR, CDR2 FQNEAQ (reference sequence). The CDR3 sequence is 12 residues long. The CDR3 loop reads CAGRLENTEAFF. CDR3 coding DNA: TGTGCCGGCAGACTGGAGAACACTGAAGCTTTCTTT.

To note about this clonotype: This may stem from a read error, because a much larger clone lies one nucleotide away. The chain employs TRBV14 and TRBJ2-2, with D perhaps given as TRBD1 or TRBD2 (5 bases each). The CDR3 has 16 amino acids. Germline-derived CDR1 and CDR2 are SGHDN and FVKESK. CDR3 DNA sequence: TGTGCCAGCAGGCAAGGTGGGACGGGCTGGACCGGGGAGCTGTTTTTT. This translates into CASRQGGTGWTGELFF.

Worth noting for this clonotype: Sequence at one end of the junction differs from germline and may be a read error. J is TRBJ2-7 and V is TRBV4-3; 9 bases line up with TRBD1. Germline CDR1 and CDR2: LGHNA and YSLEER. The CDR3 totals 16 residues. The CDR3: CASGQDVGQGTYEQYF. CDR3 bases: TGCGCCAGCGGCCAAGATGTGGGACAGGGCACCTACGAGCAGTACTTC.

A few counts support this clonotype. This chain connects TRBV6-6 to TRBJ2-3; unclear D gene. Germline CDR1 MNHNY, CDR2 SVGAGI (reference sequence). The CDR3 extends over 13 amino acids. Trimming pared 1 base from V and 6 bases from J, leaving 8 bases between. The CDR3 reads CASSYFKGDTQYF. In DNA, the CDR3 is TGTGCCAGCAGTTACTTCAAGGGTGATACGCAGTATTTT.

Ten or more counts support this clonotype. The DNA for the CDR3 is TGCAGCGTTGAGTTGGCGGGCCAGCAAGAGACCCAGTACTTC. Translated, it gives CSVELAGQQETQYF. The chain recombines TRBV29-1 with TRBJ2-5, with D possibly being TRBD2 (5 bases). V was clipped by 3 bases and J by 2 bases, with 13 bases between them. This CDR3 region has 14 residues. The germline V gene has CDR1 SQVTM and CDR2 ANQGSEA.

Worth noting for this clonotype: One junction end disagrees with the germline gene, perhaps due to a read error. This sequence joins TRBV7-9 and TRBJ2-5; no firm D call. The germline CDR1 and CDR2 sequences are SEHNR and FQNEAQ (reference sequence). The CDR3 is 11 amino acids. CDR3 nucleotides: TGTGCCAGCAGCTTAGGAGAGCCCCAGTACTTC. Its translation: CASSLGEPQYF.

This clonotype was counted only a few times. The rearrangement joins TRBV10-3 to TRBJ1-1; 10 bases line up with TRBD1. The CDR3 is 16 amino acids. Germline loops: CDR1 ENHRY, CDR2 SYGVKD. V shed 5 bases, J shed 3 bases, and the junction held 9 bases outside the gene matches. The CDR3 loop reads CAISSGQGGTHTEAFF. CDR3 bases: TGTGCCATCAGTTCCGGACAGGGGGGAACTCACACTGAAGCTTTCTTT.

In this sample, this clonotype turned up many times. The chain recombines TRBV4-3 with TRBJ1-1, with D tentatively TRBD1 (6 bases). The V gene lost 4 bases and the J gene lost 4 bases, with 16 bases spanning the gap. This CDR3 has 15 residues. The V gene's germline CDR1 is LGHNA and CDR2 YSLEER. CDR3 nucleotides: TGCGCCAGCAGCCTATCAACAGGGCTGGGCACTGAAGCTTTCTTT. Translated, it gives CASSLSTGLGTEAFF.

The chain carries TRBV19 and TRBJ2-7; D gene unclear. CDR3 size: 11 residues. Looked up from germline, CDR1 is LNHDA and CDR2 is SQIVND (reference sequence). With 10 bases removed from V and 2 bases from J, the gap between germline ends came to 9 bases. CDR3 sequence reads: CATSWTYEQYF. The CDR3 nucleotides are TGTGCCACCTCCTGGACCTACGAGCAGTACTTC.

Turning to this clonotype: At one end, the junction sequence differs from germline, possibly due to a read error. The chain has TRBV4-1 and TRBJ2-5, with D possibly TRBD2 on 6 matching bases. Looked up from germline, CDR1 is MGHRA and CDR2 is YSYEKL. The CDR3 loop spans 14 amino acids. The CDR3, as DNA: TGCGCCAGCAGCCAATTTCTCGTAGCGGAGACCCGGTACTTC. It translates to CASSQFLVAETRYF.